The entry that follows covers one TCR beta chain sequence. No antigen is known for it. PCR employed 60 Vbeta and 13 Jbeta primers. Clones were read by immunoSEQ multiplex PCR, and TCRdb kept only the in-frame ones, dropping some. The sample's table shows roughly 72,000 clones. The CDR3 is made up of 13 amino acids. V lost 4 bases and J lost 3, with 9 bases in between. Germline V lookup: CDR1 WNHNN, CDR2 SYGVQD (reference sequence). The data belong to a study of cytomegalovirus exposure and HLA in healthy donors. Study observations and caveats: Analysis was carried out at a later point, and it linked a missense DCLRE1C variant to TCR beta V- and J-gene trimming. Other equally common chains were less clonally expanded than HLA-associated TCR beta chains, a later analysis showed. Using the classifier, cytomegalovirus status was reportedly diagnosed with high specificity and sensitivity.

The chain has TRBV10-1 and TRBJ1-2, with no clear D. The clonotype originates from a man between 18 and 35 years old in good health and CMV-seropositive. The material sequenced was PBMCs. The CDR3 DNA reads TGCGCCAGCAGTGTGACACTAGACTATGGCTACACCTTC. This encodes CASSVTLDYGYTF.